Listed here are 5 T cell receptor beta chains from one sample, sequenced in a study of CD8 T cells in ankylosing spondylitis. TCRdb reanalysed the 5' RACE reads using MiXCR and keeps one entry per CDR3 protein. Found here are around 160,000 distinct CDR3 sequences, 11% of them singletons; the top ten hold almost 30%. Input material: blood, either unsorted or a sorted T cell fraction (not recorded which). The receptors originated from a male donor with ankylosing spondylitis or in good health (not recorded which).

This clonotype showed up many times. The chain joins TRBV27 to TRBJ2-2, with TRBD2 matching 9 bases. This CDR3 is built from 13 residues. V shed 6 bases and J 10 bases; nucleotides not matched to a gene: 6. CDR1 and CDR2 (germline): MNHEY, SMNVEV (reference sequence). Here the CDR3 reads CASSPRTSEELFF. CDR3 bases: TGTGCCAGCAGCCCGAGGACTAGCGAGGAGCTGTTTTTT.

This sequence joins TRBV5-1 and TRBJ2-3; no definite D call. The CDR3 consists of 17 residues. Trimming removed 0 bases at V and 6 bases at J, with 20 bases between. Germline V gene data show CDR1 as SGHRS and CDR2 as YFSETQ. The CDR3 sequence is CASSLDKYMGQGDTQYF. CDR3 bases: TGCGCCAGCAGCTTGGATAAATATATGGGCCAAGGGGATACGCAGTATTTT.

Comment on this clonotype: This may be a read error, as it is one base from a much larger clone. The chain couples TRBV5-4 to TRBJ2-7; unclear D gene. This CDR3 region has 13 residues. Germline V gene lookup returns CDR1 SGHNT and CDR2 YYREEE (reference sequence). CDR3 sequence: CTSSSPRTDEQYF. CDR3 coding DNA: TGTACCAGCAGCTCTCCTAGAACCGACGAGCAGTACTTC.

The chain is built from TRBV29-1 and TRBJ1-2; 8 nucleotides align to TRBD1. The CDR3 contains 14 residues. V dropped 5 bases and J dropped 8; count of bases not matched to a gene: 13. CDR1 is SQVTM and CDR2 is ANQGSEA in the germline V gene. Here the CDR3 reads CSVRLGQGAQGYTF. In DNA form, the CDR3 reads TGCAGCGTTCGGTTAGGGCAGGGGGCGCAGGGCTACACCTTC.

This clonotype was counted many times. This chain joins TRBV7-8 and TRBJ2-1; 11 bases are shared with TRBD2. CDR1 is SGHVS, CDR2 FQNEAQ, per germline. The CDR3 consists of 17 residues. The J segment lost 8 bases and the V segment lost 5 bases, leaving 14 bases of the junction unmatched. In nucleotides, the CDR3 is TGTGCCAGCAGCCTAACTAGCGGGAGACGGGTTAGGGATGAGCAGTTCTTC. Its protein product is CASSLTSGRRVRDEQFF.